These 19 T cell receptor beta chains were all obtained from the same sample, sequenced in a study of blood T cell repertoires in COVID-19. The method was immunoSEQ multiplex PCR; TCRdb's version includes in-frame clones alone and lacks a portion of them. The sample carries approximately 54,000 clones, roughly 86% recorded once. Sequenced material: peripheral blood. Receptors originate from a human donor in a cohort sampled during active COVID-19.

V and J are TRBV12-5 and TRBJ1-1; 7 nucleotides match TRBD1. The CDR3 is 17 amino acids. CDR1 and CDR2 from the germline V gene are LGHNT and FRNRAP. V gave up 5 bases and J gave up 5 bases; unmatched junction bases: 17. DNA of the CDR3: TGTGCTAGTGGTCTACCCCACAGGGGAGTTCAAGAAACTGAAGCTTTCTTT. Amino acid sequence: CASGLPHRGVQETEAFF.

The rearrangement links TRBV5-1 to TRBJ1-5, with D perhaps TRBD1 (5 bases). This CDR3 spans 15 amino acids. Trimming removed 4 bases from V and 0 bases from J, with 11 bases in between. Looked up from germline, CDR1 is SGHRS and CDR2 is YFSETQ. The CDR3, as DNA: TGCGCCAGCAGCCCAGGAGGGGATAGCAATCAGCCCCAGCATTTT. Translation gives CASSPGGDSNQPQHF.

V usage is TRBV9 and J usage is TRBJ1-4; D is unresolved. Trimming cost V 0 bases and J 0 bases, with 6 bases left between them. Germline V gene data show CDR1 as SGDLS and CDR2 as YYNGEE. The CDR3 loop spans 15 amino acids. CDR3 region: CASSVGATTNEKLFF. CDR3 DNA: TGTGCCAGCAGCGTAGGGGCAACAACTAATGAAAAACTGTTTTTT.

V gene TRBV5-1 combines with J gene TRBJ1-5; weak D call: TRBD1 (5 bases). The CDR3 extends over 14 amino acids. V was pared by 4 bases and J by 3 bases, with 11 bases between. Germline-derived CDR1 and CDR2 are SGHRS and YFSETQ. The CDR3 loop is CASSTGGNNQPQHF. The CDR3 DNA reads TGCGCCAGCAGCACGGGGGGTAACAATCAGCCCCAGCATTTT.

The chain carries TRBV10-2 and TRBJ1-5; D ambiguous. Trimming stripped 10 bases from V and 5 bases from J, with 18 bases between. This CDR3 has 14 residues. CDR1 is WSHSY and CDR2 is SAAADI in the germline V gene. The CDR3 protein is CATSKNGEHQPQHF. The CDR3 DNA reads TGCGCCACCTCGAAGAACGGGGAGCATCAGCCCCAGCATTTT.

This clone has more than one count but fewer than ten. The rearrangement joins TRBV4-2 to TRBJ1-3; no firm D call. Per the germline V gene, CDR1 is LGHNA and CDR2 is YNFKEQ. Trimming removed 0 bases at V and 0 bases at J, with 9 bases between. This CDR3 comprises 16 residues. The CDR3 sequence is CASSQDLHSSGNTIYF. The DNA of the CDR3 is TGTGCCAGCAGCCAAGATCTACACAGCTCTGGAAACACCATATATTTT.

The chain carries TRBV15 and TRBJ2-7; D gene unclear. Trimming removed 1 base at V and 2 bases at J, with 9 bases between. Germline CDR1 is LNHNV and CDR2 is YYDKDF (reference sequence). This CDR3 comprises 14 residues. The CDR3 region is CATSRGAAPYEQYF. Here the CDR3 DNA reads TGTGCCACCAGCAGAGGGGCAGCCCCCTACGAGCAGTACTTC.

The table lists this clone with a count of one. The gene calls are TRBV27 and TRBJ2-2; D is perhaps TRBD2 (6 bases). Germline CDR1 is MNHEY and CDR2 is SMNVEV (reference sequence). The CDR3 extends over 14 amino acids. Trimming removed 8 bases at V and 1 base at J, with 11 bases between. In nucleotides, the CDR3 is TGTGCCAGCTCGGGACTTATGAACACCGGGGAGCTGTTTTTT. This sequence encodes CASSGLMNTGELFF.

This clone appeared once. The rearrangement joins TRBV5-1 to TRBJ2-7; no firm D call. Trimming took 7 bases from V and 3 from J, leaving 14 bases between them. The CDR3 loop spans 13 amino acids. Germline CDR1 is SGHRS and CDR2 is YFSETQ. CDR3 amino acids: CASYDTTRYEQYF. Written as DNA, the CDR3 is TGCGCCAGCTACGACACCACCCGCTACGAGCAGTACTTC.

The V gene is TRBV27, the J gene TRBJ1-1; D not certain. Trimming removed 4 bases at V and 5 bases at J, with 5 bases between. This CDR3 has 11 residues. Germline V lookup: CDR1 MNHEY, CDR2 SMNVEV (reference sequence). The CDR3 reads CASSSRTEAFF. The CDR3 region has the DNA TGTGCCAGCAGTTCTCGTACTGAAGCTTTCTTT.

This rearrangement joins TRBV5-1 to TRBJ1-5, with 8 bases matching TRBD1. The CDR3 loop spans 15 amino acids. Per germline, CDR1 SGHRS and CDR2 YFSETQ. J was trimmed by 0 bases and V by 4 bases; bases with no gene match: 3. The CDR3: CASSVTGDSNQPQHF. DNA for the CDR3: TGCGCCAGCAGCGTGACAGGGGATAGCAATCAGCCCCAGCATTTT.

This sequence joins TRBV10-3 and TRBJ2-3, with 8 bases fitting TRBD2. Germline trimming cut 6 bases from V and 4 bases from J; bases unmatched to any gene: 15. This CDR3 contains 17 residues. CDR1 ENHRY and CDR2 SYGVKD come from the germline V gene. The CDR3 DNA reads TGTGCCATCAGCCCCCTACTTGGCGGGGGGAGCCCAGATACGCAGTATTTT. Protein sequence: CAISPLLGGGSPDTQYF.

This chain joins TRBV5-6 and TRBJ1-2, with D maybe TRBD1 (6 bases). Germline V gives CDR1 SGHDT, CDR2 YYEEEE. This CDR3 is 14 amino acids long. Trimming shortened V by 5 bases and J by 6 bases, and 17 bases separated the two germline ends. Written as DNA, the CDR3 is TGTGCCAGCAGTTACAGGGTTCCCATCAATGGCTACACCTTC. It codes for CASSYRVPINGYTF.

The rearrangement links TRBV6-5 to TRBJ1-1, with TRBD1 as a possible D gene (6 bases). CDR3 size: 14 residues. Germline loops: CDR1 MNHEY, CDR2 SVGAGI. V lost 6 bases and J 9 bases, leaving 20 bases between the germline ends. CDR3 DNA: TGTGCCAGCAGCCAGACTATGAAGGACAGCCAAGCTTTCTTT. The encoded protein is CASSQTMKDSQAFF.

The sample holds a few counts of this clone. The rearrangement joins TRBV29-1 to TRBJ2-5, with D unresolved. Per the germline V gene, CDR1 is SQVTM and CDR2 is ANQGSEA. V lost 0 bases, J lost 4 bases, and 3 bases lay in between. This CDR3 has 11 amino acids. The CDR3 sequence is CSVEEAETQYF. For the CDR3, the DNA is TGCAGCGTTGAAGAAGCAGAGACCCAGTACTTC.

The count of this clone is one. The chain carries TRBV27 and TRBJ2-1, with 12 bases identical to TRBD2. V was pared by 5 bases and J by 4 bases, with 3 bases of the junction left unmatched. The length of the CDR3 is 15 residues. Germline loops: CDR1 MNHEY, CDR2 SMNVEV (reference sequence). This CDR3 reads CASSTSGRLYNEQFF. In DNA, the CDR3 is TGTGCCAGCAGTACTAGCGGGAGGCTGTACAATGAGCAGTTCTTC.

The gene calls are TRBV2 and TRBJ2-3, with 11 bases identical to TRBD1. The V gene end was trimmed by 4 bases and the J gene end by 1 base; junction bases not matched to a gene: 4. The CDR3 is made up of 16 amino acids. Germline loops: CDR1 SNHLY, CDR2 FYNNEI. DNA of the CDR3: TGTGCCAGCAGTGGGGGACAGGGGGTTGGCACAGATACGCAGTATTTT. This codes for CASSGGQGVGTDTQYF.

The rearrangement joins TRBV2 to TRBJ2-1; 9 bases are a match to TRBD2. The germline V gene encodes CDR1 SNHLY and CDR2 FYNNEI. This CDR3 is 17 amino acids long. The V and J ends lost 5 bases and 10 bases, in that order; junction bases with no gene match: 18. This CDR3 is CASSPPGTSKGPLEQFF. The CDR3 nucleotides read TGTGCCAGCAGTCCGCCCGGGACTAGCAAAGGGCCACTGGAGCAGTTCTTC.

This clone has just one count. Here the CDR3 DNA reads TGTGCCAGCAGTTTACGAGGGGGCTTCACAGATACGCAGTATTTT. It encodes CASSLRGGFTDTQYF. The rearrangement links TRBV27 to TRBJ2-3; 7 nucleotides agree with TRBD1. The CDR3 loop spans 15 amino acids. In germline, CDR1 is MNHEY, CDR2 SMNVEV (reference sequence). The trim removed 2 bases at V and 2 bases at J, leaving 4 bases unmatched.